The 12 T cell receptor beta chains below come from one sample, sequenced in a study of shared clonotypes between healthy human individuals. This table comes from immunoSEQ multiplex PCR, and its TCRdb copy is limited to in-frame clones, with some not included. The sample contains approximately 500,000 clones, 95% to 97% of which appear only once. Sequences were obtained from naive CD4+ T cells sorted from blood. Regarding subset: CD45RA+ positively selected. These receptors came from a woman in her twenties or thirties in good health.

The chain uses TRBV2 and TRBJ2-2, with 7 bases identical to TRBD1. The CDR3 sequence is 14 residues long. Germline V gene data show CDR1 as SNHLY and CDR2 as FYNNEI. Trimming took 7 bases from V and 2 from J; bases not matched to a gene: 4. CDR3 in DNA: TGTGCCAGCAATCGACAGGGTAACACCGGGGAGCTGTTTTTT. Residues: CASNRQGNTGELFF.

J is TRBJ1-1 and V is TRBV2; D is unclear. V was trimmed by 2 bases and J by 10 bases, leaving 14 bases between them. Germline V lookup: CDR1 SNHLY, CDR2 FYNNEI. The CDR3 loop spans 13 amino acids. The CDR3 DNA reads TGTGCCAGCAGTGAAAATGGGTACCTGCGAGCTTTCTTT. Translation: CASSENGYLRAFF.

V and J are TRBV5-5 and TRBJ2-7, with 11 bases lining up with TRBD2. V trimming: 7 bases; J trimming: 2 bases; junction bases outside the gene matches: 5. This CDR3 region has 14 residues. From germline, CDR1 is SGHKS and CDR2 YYEKEE (reference sequence). CDR3 region: CASGLAGGPYEQYF. The CDR3 nucleotides read TGTGCCAGCGGGCTAGCGGGGGGACCCTACGAGCAGTACTTC.

V usage is TRBV27 and J usage is TRBJ2-6, with a weak D call TRBD1 (6 bases). Germline values: CDR1 MNHEY, CDR2 SMNVEV (reference sequence). The V end lost 5 bases, the J end lost 2 bases, and 19 bases lay between the germline ends. The CDR3 loop spans 18 amino acids. The CDR3 DNA sequence: TGTGCCAGCAGTCCCCAGTTCTTAGCAGGGGCTGGGGCCAACGTCCTGACTTTC. The encoded protein is CASSPQFLAGAGANVLTF. Supplemented by reference TRBV27 and TRBJ2-6, the full variable domain reads EAQVTQNPRYLITVTGKKLTVTCSQNMNHEYMSWYRQDPGLGLRQIYYSMNVEVTDKGDVPEGYKVSRKEKRNFPLILESPSPNQTSLYFCASSPQFLAGAGANVLTFGAGSRLTVL.

The genes are TRBV5-1 and TRBJ2-7; unclear D gene. CDR1 SGHRS and CDR2 YFSETQ come from the germline V gene. The ends were cut back, 1 base at V and 3 bases at J, with 11 bases in the middle. CDR3 size: 14 residues. CDR3 in amino acids: CASSLIPSSYEQYF. CDR3 nucleotides: TGCGCCAGCAGCTTGATCCCCAGCAGCTACGAGCAGTACTTC.

The chain carries TRBV27 and TRBJ2-7; TRBD2 agrees at 11 bases. The CDR3 length is 15 residues. The V and J ends lost 3 bases and 2 bases, in that order; junction bases with no gene match: 3. CDR1 and CDR2 (germline): MNHEY, SMNVEV (reference sequence). The CDR3 spells CASSFLTSGTYEQYF. The CDR3 DNA reads as TGTGCCAGCAGTTTCCTGACTAGCGGGACCTACGAGCAGTACTTC.

Remarks on this clone: Other DNA sequences in the same sample also yield this CDR3. The genes are TRBV5-1 and TRBJ1-4, with TRBD1 as a possible D gene (5 bases). This CDR3 comprises 14 residues. CDR1 is SGHRS and CDR2 is YFSETQ in the germline V gene. V dropped 0 bases and J dropped 8 bases, with 11 bases sitting between them. The CDR3 nucleotides read TGCGCCAGCAGCTTGGGGCAGGGTGGGGAAAAACTGTTTTTT. Translated: CASSLGQGGEKLFF. Together with reference TRBV5-1 and TRBJ1-4, the CDR3 gives the full variable domain: KAGVTQTPRYLIKTRGQQVTLSCSPISGHRSVSWYQQTPGQGLQFLFEYFSETQRNKGNFPGRFSGRQFSNSRSEMNVSTLELGDSALYLCASSLGQGGEKLFFGSGTQLSVL.

The chain carries TRBV5-1 and TRBJ2-2; 10 positions agree with TRBD2. Losses at the gene ends were 1 base for V and 0 bases for J; bases not matched to a gene: 3. CDR1 is SGHRS and CDR2 is YFSETQ in the germline V gene. The CDR3 is 17 residues long. This CDR3 reads CASSLMGLAPNTGELFF. Written as DNA, the CDR3 is TGCGCCAGCAGCTTGATGGGACTAGCGCCGAACACCGGGGAGCTGTTTTTT.

The CDR3 coding sequence is TGTGCCAGCTCACCAGCACGGGAGAACACTGAAGCTTTCTTT. Its translation is CASSPARENTEAFF. This sequence joins TRBV18 and TRBJ1-1; unclear D gene. Germline V gene data show CDR1 as KGHSH and CDR2 as LQKENI. V dropped 2 bases and J dropped 1 base, with 8 bases sitting between them. The CDR3 extends over 14 amino acids.

J is TRBJ1-5 and V is TRBV9; D call uncertain. Trimming pared 6 bases from V and 5 bases from J, leaving 12 bases between. CDR1 and CDR2 (germline): SGDLS, YYNGEE. The CDR3 is 13 amino acids. This CDR3 is CASKSGGDQPQHF. CDR3 coding DNA: TGTGCCAGCAAATCCGGCGGGGATCAGCCCCAGCATTTT.

V and J are TRBV27 and TRBJ2-3, with D maybe TRBD2 (5 bases). Deletions cut 5 bases from V and 4 bases from J, with 16 bases between. Germline V gives CDR1 MNHEY, CDR2 SMNVEV (reference sequence). The CDR3 length is 15 residues. The CDR3 DNA follows: TGTGCCAGCAGTCCCCTATGGGAGCCCCCAGATACGCAGTATTTT. As protein: CASSPLWEPPDTQYF.

This CDR3 is CSVGSTDTQYF. CDR3 coding DNA: TGCAGTGTTGGAAGCACAGATACGCAGTATTTT. The rearrangement links TRBV20-1 to TRBJ2-3; no clear D. CDR1 is DFQATT and CDR2 is SNEGSKA in the germline V gene (reference sequence). Between the trimmed V and J ends, which lost 7 bases and 0 bases, there was a span of 5 bases. CDR3 length: 11 residues.